This TCR beta chain emerged from a study of glioma-infiltrating T cells after dendritic cell vaccination. Study background: Dendritic cells derived from monocytes and pulsed with autologous tumor lysate formed the vaccine.

Time point given: after dendritic cell vaccination, including at tumor progression/relapse. None of the glioblastoma patients had an isocitrate dehydrogenase mutation. The protocol was immunoSEQ multiplex PCR, while the TCRdb copy is restricted to in-frame clones and leaves out a portion. Of under 130,000 clones detected, about 90% appear once; the ten largest clones hold approximately 2.7%. The ends lost 5 bases at V and 7 bases at J; junction bases unmatched: 11. The CDR3 covers 15 residues. CDR1 MNHEY and CDR2 SMNVEV come from the germline V gene (reference sequence). The V call is TRBV27, the J call TRBJ1-2; TRBD1 matches 9 bases. The sequence was collected from a human donor with glioblastoma. The input for sequencing was blood, taken after dendritic cell vaccination. CDR3 sequence: CASSPARDRVAGYTF. CDR3 coding DNA: TGTGCCAGCAGTCCTGCACGGGACAGGGTGGCTGGCTACACCTTC.